A single sample is the source of the 12 T cell receptor beta chains below, sequenced in a study of breast tumors, draining lymph nodes, adjacent tissues. TCRdb redid the calling of the multiplex PCR reads with MiXCR, one entry per CDR3 protein. The data show around 130,000 distinct CDR3 sequences, around 20% seen once. Samples came from axillary lymph nodes draining the breast cancer. Sequencing was carried out using axillary lymph node tissue. The receptor set was obtained from a female donor with breast cancer. Some clones in this sample may be carry-over from other donors' samples.

This clonotype occurred many times. The chain couples TRBV25-1 to TRBJ2-1; TRBD2 agrees at 7 bases. Germline V CDR1 and CDR2: MGHDK, SYGVNS. The CDR3 spans 15 residues. V lost 4 bases, J lost 6 bases, and 9 bases stayed unmatched. The CDR3 is CASSALRDYRNEQFF. The CDR3 coding sequence is TGTGCCAGCAGTGCCCTCCGGGACTACCGCAATGAGCAGTTCTTC.

A note on this clonotype: This sequence may be a read error, since a much larger clone differs from it by one base. The J gene is TRBJ2-1, the V gene TRBV19, with 12 bases matching TRBD2. The CDR3 totals 20 residues. CDR1 LNHDA and CDR2 SQIVND come from the germline V gene (reference sequence). CDR3 residues: CASSIPSGRALVGPHNEQLF. CDR3 bases: TGTGCCAGTAGTATTCCTAGCGGGAGGGCCCTCGTCGGCCCGCACAATGAGCAGCTCTTC.

The sample holds many counts of this clonotype. CDR3 in amino acids: CASRYWTGAGQPQHF. The CDR3 DNA sequence: TGTGCCAGCAGGTATTGGACAGGGGCTGGTCAGCCCCAGCATTTT. The chain recombines TRBV2 with TRBJ1-5, with 9 bases fitting TRBD1. The CDR3 is 15 residues long. J was trimmed by 6 bases and V by 6 bases; bases with no gene match: 9. The germline V gene has CDR1 SNHLY and CDR2 FYNNEI.

This clonotype was counted ten times or more. This rearrangement joins TRBV5-1 to TRBJ2-6, with D uncertain. Trimming removed 4 bases from V and 0 bases from J, with 8 bases in between. The CDR3 consists of 15 residues. Per the germline V gene, CDR1 is SGHRS and CDR2 is YFSETQ. For the CDR3, the DNA is TGCGCCAGCAGCGTGGCAGTCTCTGGGGCCAACGTCCTGACTTTC. Residues: CASSVAVSGANVLTF.

This clonotype appeared many times. The chain recombines TRBV6-4 with TRBJ2-7; TRBD1 matches at 10 bases. CDR1 and CDR2 (germline): MRHNA, SNTAGT. The trim removed 6 bases at V and 3 bases at J, leaving 2 bases unmatched. This CDR3 is 13 amino acids long. The CDR3 protein is CASRGTGDYEQYF. The CDR3 nucleotides read TGTGCCAGCAGAGGGACAGGGGACTACGAGCAGTACTTC.

This clonotype was detected ten times or more. This CDR3 reads CASSFGRAEGNEQFF. Written as DNA, the CDR3 is TGTGCCAGCAGCTTCGGGAGGGCCGAGGGCAATGAGCAGTTCTTC. V and J are TRBV6-6 and TRBJ2-1, with TRBD2 identical over 8 bases. The junction had 10 bases not matched to a gene; V was cut back by 6 bases and J by 6 bases. The CDR3 extends over 15 amino acids. Per the germline V gene, CDR1 is MNHNY and CDR2 is SVGAGI (reference sequence).

Concerning this clonotype: This may arise from a read error, as a much more abundant clone is one base away. No DNA is shown, since the ends of the CDR3 on it are uncertain; the CDR3 is the one TCRdb lists. This chain links TRBV27 with TRBJ2-7; the table's D call TRBD1 went unverified against the DNA. Germline-derived CDR1 and CDR2 are MNHEY and SMNVEV (reference sequence). The CDR3 has 15 residues if both end residues are counted. The CDR3 sequence: CASSLWGTGIYERYF.

This clonotype occurred many times. V is TRBV19 and J is TRBJ2-3, with a tentative D call TRBD2 (6 bases). Trimming stripped 9 bases from V and 4 bases from J, with 14 bases between. The germline V gene encodes CDR1 LNHDA and CDR2 SQIVND (reference sequence). The length of the CDR3 is 13 residues. Written as DNA, the CDR3 is TGTGCCAGGTCCTCTAGCGACCCAGATACGCAGTATTTT. It translates to CARSSSDPDTQYF. The full variable domain, in which reference TRBV19 and TRBJ2-3 provide the parts outside the CDR3, is DGGITQSPKYLFRKEGQNVTLSCEQNLNHDAMYWYRQDPGQGLRLIYYSQIVNDFQKGDIAEGYSVSREKKESFPLTVTSAQKNPTAFYLCARSSSDPDTQYFGPGTRLTVL.

This clonotype was recorded many times. This rearrangement joins TRBV6-1 to TRBJ2-7; a possible D gene is TRBD2 (6 bases). From germline, CDR1 is MNHNS and CDR2 SASEGT. V lost 6 bases and J lost 2, with 17 bases in between. The CDR3 extends over 15 amino acids. As DNA, the CDR3 is TGTGCCAGCAGGAGGGACTTTGCACCTCCCTACGAGCAGTACTTC. This sequence encodes CASRRDFAPPYEQYF.

This clonotype has ten or more counts. The chain employs TRBV5-6 and TRBJ2-3; perhaps D is TRBD1 or TRBD2 (5 bases each). The germline gives CDR1 SGHDT, CDR2 YYEEEE. The CDR3 sequence is 14 residues long. The V end lost 1 base, the J end lost 3 bases, and 9 bases lay between the germline ends. The CDR3 nucleotides read TGTGCCAGCAGCTTGATAGGGGAGACAGATACGCAGTATTTT. This codes for CASSLIGETDTQYF.

This clonotype was seen a few times. CDR3 region: CSARDPLAVQETQYF. CDR3 nucleotides: TGCAGTGCTAGAGATCCGTTAGCGGTACAAGAGACCCAGTACTTC. The rearrangement links TRBV20-1 to TRBJ2-5, with D possibly matching TRBD2 (6 bases). Germline V CDR1 and CDR2: DFQATT, SNEGSKA (reference sequence). The CDR3 is 15 amino acids. Trimming took 0 bases from V and 2 from J, leaving 13 bases between them.

In its sample, this clonotype was seen many times. V usage is TRBV6-5 and J usage is TRBJ2-7; unclear D gene. The germline CDR1 and CDR2 sequences are MNHEY and SVGAGI. CDR3 size: 10 residues. The CDR3 region is CGGGNYEQYF. The CDR3 DNA reads TGTGGGGGTGGAAACTACGAGCAGTACTTC.